The source of this T cell receptor beta chain is a study of T cells in Graves' hyperthyroidism and ophthalmopathy. This clonotype was seen ten or more times. What was amplified from RNA transcripts were TCR beta CDR3 regions. When the TCR CDR3 underwent first-round RT-PCR, the HTBI primer set was used. Each CDR3 protein gets one entry after TCRdb re-called the multiplex PCR reads with MiXCR. The sample shows about 400,000 distinct CDR3 sequences, about a sixth of them seen only once. The CDR3 has 15 amino acids. The germline V gene has CDR1 SNHLY and CDR2 FYNNEI. J was trimmed by 3 bases and V by 10 bases; bases with no gene match: 13.

V is TRBV2 and J is TRBJ2-7; TRBD1 matches at 9 bases. Material: blood. The origin of this receptor is a woman under 30 with Graves' hyperthyroidism. The CDR3 region has the DNA TGTGCCACCTCCCGGGAACAGGGGGCTAACTACGAGCAGTACTTC. This translates into CATSREQGANYEQYF.